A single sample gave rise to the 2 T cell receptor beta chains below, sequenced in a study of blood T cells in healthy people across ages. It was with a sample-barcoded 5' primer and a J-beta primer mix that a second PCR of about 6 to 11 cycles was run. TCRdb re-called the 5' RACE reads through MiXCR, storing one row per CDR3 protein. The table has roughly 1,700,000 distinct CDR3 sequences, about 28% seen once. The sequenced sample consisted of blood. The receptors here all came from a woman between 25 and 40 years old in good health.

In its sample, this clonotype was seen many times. This CDR3 reads CSVARGQGETQYF. The CDR3 coding sequence is TGCAGCGTTGCCAGGGGACAGGGAGAGACCCAGTACTTC. The V call is TRBV29-1, the J call TRBJ2-5, with TRBD1 matching over 9 bases. The CDR3 consists of 13 residues. Germline V CDR1 and CDR2: SQVTM, ANQGSEA. After removal of 4 bases from V and 4 bases from J, the junction contained 4 bases not matched to a gene. Combining the CDR3 with reference TRBV29-1 and TRBJ2-5 gives the whole variable domain SAVISQKPSRDICQRGTSLTIQCQVDSQVTMMFWYRQQPGQSLTLIATANQGSEATYESGFVIDKFPISRPNLTFSTLTVSNMSPEDSSIYLCSVARGQGETQYFGPGTRLLVL.

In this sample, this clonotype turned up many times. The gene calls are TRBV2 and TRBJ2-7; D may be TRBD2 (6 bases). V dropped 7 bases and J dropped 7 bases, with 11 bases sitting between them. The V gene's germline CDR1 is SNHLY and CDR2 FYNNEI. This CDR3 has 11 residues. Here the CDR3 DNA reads TGTGCCAGCAAGGACTACAGGGAGCAGTACTTC. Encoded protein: CASKDYREQYF.